The next 22 T cell receptor beta chains were all read from a single sample in a study of T cell responses to AZD1222 COVID-19 vaccine. Here immunoSEQ multiplex PCR was the method, and the copy in TCRdb shows in-frame clones only, minus some. The sample shows around 120,000 clones, roughly 89% of them seen only once. The sequences come from peripheral blood, collected on day 0 of AZD1222 vaccination. Receptors were obtained from an adult in good health.

This sequence joins TRBV5-1 and TRBJ1-1; 9 positions agree with TRBD1. V shed 0 bases, J shed 4 bases, and the junction held 4 bases outside the gene matches. Germline CDR1 SGHRS, CDR2 YFSETQ. CDR3 length equals 15 residues. The CDR3: CASSLDDRGATEAFF. CDR3 bases: TGCGCCAGCAGCTTGGACGACAGGGGGGCCACTGAAGCTTTCTTT.

In this sample, this clone turned up once. This chain uses TRBV19 with TRBJ1-5; D remains unclear. This CDR3 spans 13 amino acids. The V end was cut by 7 bases, the J end by 5 bases, with 12 bases between. Germline V lookup: CDR1 LNHDA, CDR2 SQIVND (reference sequence). The CDR3 here is CASNNRRDQPQHF. The CDR3 DNA follows: TGTGCCAGTAACAACAGAAGAGATCAGCCCCAGCATTTT.

The genes are TRBV5-1 and TRBJ2-1, with 10 bases that match TRBD2. Germline CDR1 reads SGHRS; CDR2 reads YFSETQ. Unmatched junction bases numbered 4, after V lost 1 base and J lost 9 bases. This CDR3 region has 14 residues. The CDR3 spells CASSLTSGIPEQFF. The CDR3, as DNA: TGCGCCAGCAGCTTGACTAGCGGGATCCCTGAGCAGTTCTTC. The entire variable domain, with the rest obtained from reference TRBV5-1 and TRBJ2-1, is as follows: KAGVTQTPRYLIKTRGQQVTLSCSPISGHRSVSWYQQTPGQGLQFLFEYFSETQRNKGNFPGRFSGRQFSNSRSEMNVSTLELGDSALYLCASSLTSGIPEQFFGPGTRLTVL.

The chain joins TRBV3-1 (or the pseudogene TRBV3-2) to TRBJ1-2, with a possible D match to TRBD1 (5 bases). V was trimmed by 1 base and J by 6 bases, leaving 9 bases between them. The CDR3 length is 13 residues. Germline V lookup: CDR1 LGHDT, CDR2 YNNKEL (reference sequence). The CDR3 here is CASSQARVNGYTF. The CDR3, as DNA: TGTGCCAGCAGCCAAGCCAGGGTAAATGGCTACACCTTC.

The chain couples TRBV10-1 to TRBJ1-5, with D perhaps matching TRBD1 (6 bases). In germline, CDR1 is WNHNN, CDR2 SYGVQD (reference sequence). V lost 9 bases, J lost 3 bases, and 15 bases lay in between. This CDR3 has 14 residues. The DNA for the CDR3 is TGCGCCAGGCCTATGAGGGGGACCAATCAGCCCCAGCATTTT. This translates into CARPMRGTNQPQHF.

The chain uses TRBV20-1 and TRBJ1-1; D is undetermined. There are 11 residues in the CDR3. The germline V gene encodes CDR1 DFQATT and CDR2 SNEGSKA (reference sequence). Between the trimmed V and J ends, which lost 3 bases and 0 bases, there was a span of 2 bases. In nucleotides, the CDR3 is TGCAGTGCTAGTTTGAACACTGAAGCTTTCTTT. Translated, it gives CSASLNTEAFF.

As DNA, the CDR3 is TGTGCCAGCAGTCCATTAGACAGGGGCAATCAGCCCCAGCATTTT. Residues: CASSPLDRGNQPQHF. The rearrangement uses TRBV6-2 or TRBV6-3 and TRBJ1-5, with 7 bases matching TRBD1. Losses at the gene ends were 5 bases for V and 2 bases for J; bases not matched to a gene: 6. Germline lookup yields CDR1 MNHEY and CDR2 SVGEGT. The CDR3 is 15 amino acids.

The chain links TRBV18 to TRBJ1-3, with D maybe TRBD1 (6 bases). The CDR3 is 15 residues long. Germline V CDR1 and CDR2: KGHSH, LQKENI. Trimming pared 6 bases from V and 6 bases from J, leaving 18 bases between. The CDR3 DNA is TGTGCCAGCTCCTCCAGACAGGACGTGTTAAACACCATATATTTT. Translated, it gives CASSSRQDVLNTIYF.

The V and J genes are TRBV18 and TRBJ2-1; TRBD1 is a possible D gene (6 bases). Germline values: CDR1 KGHSH, CDR2 LQKENI. V dropped 4 bases and J dropped 4 bases, with 17 bases sitting between them. The CDR3 sequence is 16 residues long. The CDR3 nucleotides are TGTGCCAGCTCACGGAGACAGGTCAAGGGTTACAATGAGCAGTTCTTC. Translation gives CASSRRQVKGYNEQFF.

This chain links TRBV18 with TRBJ2-3, with D perhaps assigned TRBD1 or TRBD2 (6 bases each). V lost 1 base, J lost 3 bases, and 11 bases lay in between. The germline gives CDR1 KGHSH, CDR2 LQKENI. This CDR3 region has 15 residues. CDR3 nucleotide sequence: TGTGCCAGCTCACCACGGGGGGCTAGTACAGATACGCAGTATTTT. This codes for CASSPRGASTDTQYF. The full variable domain, with the rest looked up from reference TRBV18 and TRBJ2-3, is NAGVMQNPRHLVRRRGQEARLRCSPMKGHSHVYWYRQLPEEGLKFMVYLQKENIIDESGMPKERFSAEFPKEGPSILRIQQVVRGDSAAYFCASSPRGASTDTQYFGPGTRLTVL.

The chain joins TRBV11-3 to TRBJ2-1, with D perhaps matching TRBD1 (5 bases). The CDR3 consists of 13 residues. V gave up 5 bases and J gave up 9 bases, with 14 bases separating them. Per the germline V gene, CDR1 is SGHNT and CDR2 is YENEEA. As DNA, the CDR3 is TGTGCCAGCAGCCCCCGGCAGGGTGGTGAGCAGTTCTTC. Its protein product is CASSPRQGGEQFF.

This chain connects TRBV11-2 to TRBJ2-1, with D possibly TRBD1 on 5 matching bases. This CDR3 spans 16 amino acids. CDR1 SGHAT and CDR2 FQNNGV come from the germline V gene. V was trimmed by 4 bases and J by 4 bases, leaving 17 bases between them. The CDR3: CASSYRTRSFYNEQFF. The CDR3, as DNA: TGTGCCAGCAGCTATCGGACACGTTCGTTTTACAATGAGCAGTTCTTC.

This rearrangement joins TRBV24-1 to TRBJ2-2; 7 bases line up with TRBD1. After removal of 9 bases from V and 0 bases from J, the junction contained 3 bases not matched to a gene. This CDR3 spans 14 amino acids. Germline CDR1 is KGHDR and CDR2 is SFDVKD. The CDR3 is CATGGQSNTGELFF. The CDR3 DNA sequence: TGTGCCACCGGGGGACAGTCGAACACCGGGGAGCTGTTTTTT.

This rearrangement joins TRBV5-1 to TRBJ1-4; 11 bases match TRBD1. V gave up 1 base and J gave up 1 base; unmatched junction bases: 6. Per the germline V gene, CDR1 is SGHRS and CDR2 is YFSETQ. The CDR3 consists of 18 residues. The CDR3 bases are TGCGCCAGCAGCTTGCGGACAGGGGGCTATAGAACTAATGAAAAACTGTTTTTT. Amino acid sequence: CASSLRTGGYRTNEKLFF.

The chain carries TRBV4-1 and TRBJ1-3; 10 nucleotides align to TRBD1. Losses at the gene ends were 2 bases for V and 2 bases for J; bases not matched to a gene: 12. Germline V gene lookup returns CDR1 MGHRA and CDR2 YSYEKL. CDR3 length equals 19 residues. The CDR3 region is CASSQTWLRQGATGNTIYF. Here the CDR3 DNA reads TGCGCCAGCAGCCAAACCTGGCTTAGACAGGGGGCTACTGGAAACACCATATATTTT.

The chain is built from TRBV18 and TRBJ1-1, with a possible D match to TRBD1 (5 bases). The CDR3 covers 15 residues. V was cut by 0 bases and J by 1 base, with 9 bases left in between. Looked up from germline, CDR1 is KGHSH and CDR2 is LQKENI. CDR3 region: CASSPPGGRNTEAFF. CDR3 sequence (DNA): TGTGCCAGCTCACCACCGGGGGGGAGGAACACTGAAGCTTTCTTT.

The chain has TRBV6-5 and TRBJ1-4, with a possible D match to TRBD1 (5 bases). V dropped 5 bases and J dropped 5 bases, with 15 bases sitting between them. CDR3 length: 15 amino acids. CDR1 and CDR2 (germline): MNHEY, SVGAGI. CDR3 amino acids: CASSTPGGGNEKLFF. The DNA for the CDR3 is TGTGCCAGCAGTACCCCTGGCGGGGGGAATGAAAAACTGTTTTTT.

This clone was counted a single time. This sequence joins TRBV18 and TRBJ2-1; TRBD1 aligns across 7 bases. The J segment lost 5 bases and the V segment lost 6 bases, leaving 10 bases of the junction unmatched. Germline CDR1 is KGHSH and CDR2 is LQKENI. CDR3 size: 15 residues. The CDR3, as DNA: TGTGCCAGCTCTCACGGACAGGTAGGGAACAATGAGCAGTTCTTC. The encoded protein is CASSHGQVGNNEQFF.

The chain links TRBV7-8 to TRBJ2-1; no reliable D call. V lost 5 bases, J lost 1 base, and 6 bases lay in between. Germline assignment: CDR1 SGHVS and CDR2 FQNEAQ. The CDR3 sequence is 13 residues long. The CDR3 DNA is TGTGCCAGCAGCAGTGCGTCCTACAATGAGCAGTTCTTC. Protein product: CASSSASYNEQFF.

The rearrangement links TRBV18 to TRBJ1-2, with 8 positions matching TRBD1. CDR3 length: 14 residues. V dropped 2 bases and J dropped 5; count of bases not matched to a gene: 4. Germline-derived CDR1 and CDR2 are KGHSH and LQKENI. CDR3 sequence: CASSPTDRGYGYTF. For the CDR3, the DNA is TGTGCCAGCTCACCAACCGACAGGGGATATGGCTACACCTTC.

V usage is TRBV7-9 and J usage is TRBJ1-1; D gene uncertain. The V and J ends lost 2 bases and 1 base respectively, with 8 bases between them. Per germline, CDR1 SEHNR and CDR2 FQNEAQ (reference sequence). The CDR3 extends over 14 amino acids. The CDR3 spells CASSLFWGNTEAFF. The CDR3 region has the DNA TGTGCCAGCAGCTTATTTTGGGGGAACACTGAAGCTTTCTTT.

The chain has TRBV19 and TRBJ1-5, with D maybe TRBD1 (6 bases). V lost 4 bases, J lost 6 bases, and 10 bases lay in between. Germline assignment: CDR1 LNHDA and CDR2 SQIVND (reference sequence). The CDR3 consists of 13 residues. The CDR3 nucleotides are TGTGCCAGTAGTACTGGGGGGCTTCAGCCCCAGCATTTT. Amino acids: CASSTGGLQPQHF.